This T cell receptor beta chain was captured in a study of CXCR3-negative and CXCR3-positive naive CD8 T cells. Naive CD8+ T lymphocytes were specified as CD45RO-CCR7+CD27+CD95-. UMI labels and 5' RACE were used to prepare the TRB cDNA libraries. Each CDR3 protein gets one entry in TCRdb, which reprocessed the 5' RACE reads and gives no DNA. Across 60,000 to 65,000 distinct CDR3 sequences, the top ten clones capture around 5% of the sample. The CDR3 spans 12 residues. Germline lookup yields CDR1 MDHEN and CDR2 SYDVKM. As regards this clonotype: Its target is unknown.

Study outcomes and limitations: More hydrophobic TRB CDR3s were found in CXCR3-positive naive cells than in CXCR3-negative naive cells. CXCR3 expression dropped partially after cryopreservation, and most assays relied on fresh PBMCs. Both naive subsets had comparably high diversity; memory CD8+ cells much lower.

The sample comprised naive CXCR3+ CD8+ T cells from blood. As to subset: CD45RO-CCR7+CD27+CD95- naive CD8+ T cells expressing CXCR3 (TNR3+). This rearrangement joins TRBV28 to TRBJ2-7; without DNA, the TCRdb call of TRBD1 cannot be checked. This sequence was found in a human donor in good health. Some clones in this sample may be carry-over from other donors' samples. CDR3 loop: CASSWTPREQYF.